Here is one TCR beta chain with its context. Its antigen remains unidentified. The data originate from a study of T cell responses to AZD1222 COVID-19 vaccine. Study outcomes and limitations: The CD4 TCRs associated with vaccination extended across spike and predominated at 160-218 and 743-854. Among the donors, most were white British and more were female, and clonal diversity was possibly underestimated. Spike-specific TCR breadth and depth both grew after two AZD1222 doses.

The table came from immunoSEQ multiplex PCR; TCRdb's copy has only in-frame clones and leaves some out. This repertoire shows approximately 180,000 clones, 70% to 90% found once; its top ten account for 3.5% to 4.5%. The germline V and J ends were trimmed by 2 bases and 7 bases, with 12 bases remaining between them. CDR1 and CDR2 (germline): SGHDT, YYEEEE. The CDR3 runs to 13 residues. The sequencing used peripheral blood, collected 28 days after the second dose of the MenACWY control vaccine. This chain connects TRBV5-6 to TRBJ1-1, with a weak D call TRBD1 (6 bases). This receptor was obtained from an adult who received the MenACWY meningococcal vaccine as a control. The CDR3 reads CASSFPGHREAFF. As DNA, the CDR3 is TGTGCCAGCAGCTTCCCGGGACACCGTGAAGCTTTCTTT.